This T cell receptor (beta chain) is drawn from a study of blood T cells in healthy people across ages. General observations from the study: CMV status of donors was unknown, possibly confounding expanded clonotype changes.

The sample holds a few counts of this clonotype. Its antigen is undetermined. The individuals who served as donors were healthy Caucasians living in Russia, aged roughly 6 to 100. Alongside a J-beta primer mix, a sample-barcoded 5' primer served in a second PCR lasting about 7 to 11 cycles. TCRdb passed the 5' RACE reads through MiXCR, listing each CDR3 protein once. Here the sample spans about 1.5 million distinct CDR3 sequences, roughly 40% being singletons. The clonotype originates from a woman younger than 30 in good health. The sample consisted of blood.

In DNA, the CDR3 is TGTGCCAGCAGCCCACCGGGACTCCAGACCTACGAGCAGTACTTC. Encoded protein: CASSPPGLQTYEQYF. The chain couples TRBV6-2 or TRBV6-3 to TRBJ2-7; tentative D call: TRBD2 (6 bases). V was clipped by 6 bases and J by 2 bases, with 17 bases between them. The CDR3 covers 15 residues. Germline V CDR1 and CDR2: MNHEY, SVGEGT.